The 27 T cell receptor beta chains reported below all come from one sample, sequenced in a study of blood T cell repertoires in COVID-19. Produced via immunoSEQ multiplex PCR; TCRdb's table is partial and in-frame only. The top ten clones hold 3% to 3.5% of a sample with under 130,000 clones, 87% of them seen once. Sequences were obtained from peripheral blood. These receptors were taken from a man between 50 and 59 years old in a cohort sampled during active COVID-19.

V gene TRBV28 combines with J gene TRBJ1-1; possible D gene TRBD1, 6 bases. From germline, CDR1 is MDHEN and CDR2 SYDVKM. This CDR3 spans 14 amino acids. With 6 bases removed from V and 0 bases from J, the gap between germline ends came to 11 bases. The CDR3 here is CASSWDNLNTEAFF. The DNA for the CDR3 is TGTGCCAGCAGCTGGGACAACCTGAACACTGAAGCTTTCTTT.

In this sample, this clone turned up a few times. The chain links TRBV6-6 to TRBJ2-2; tentative D call: TRBD1 (6 bases). CDR1 is MNHNY, CDR2 SVGAGI, per germline (reference sequence). CDR3 size: 12 residues. DNA for the CDR3: TGTGTAACCGGGACACCTACCGGGGAGCTGTTTTTT. Translated, it gives CVTGTPTGELFF.

The chain recombines TRBV7-6 with TRBJ1-1; 9 nucleotides align to TRBD1. The CDR3 totals 13 residues. With V trimmed by 5 bases and J by 3 bases, 1 base remained unmatched. Germline V lookup: CDR1 SGHVS, CDR2 FNYEAQ. The CDR3 reads CASSGQGYTEAFF. The DNA for the CDR3 is TGTGCCAGCAGCGGACAGGGGTACACTGAAGCTTTCTTT.

CDR3 sequence: CASSLGTGASPLHF. CDR3 bases: TGTGCCAGTAGTTTGGGGACAGGGGCTTCACCCCTCCACTTT. The chain carries TRBV19 and TRBJ1-6; 10 bases are shared with TRBD1. CDR1 is LNHDA, CDR2 SQIVND, per germline (reference sequence). The CDR3 runs to 14 residues. With 5 bases clipped from V and 9 bases from J, the junction kept 4 bases outside the gene matches. Complete variable domain (other parts from reference TRBV19 and TRBJ1-6): DGGITQSPKYLFRKEGQNVTLSCEQNLNHDAMYWYRQDPGQGLRLIYYSQIVNDFQKGDIAEGYSVSREKKESFPLTVTSAQKNPTAFYLCASSLGTGASPLHFGNGTRLTVT.

The V and J genes are TRBV28 and TRBJ2-7; D is perhaps TRBD1 (6 bases). Germline assignment: CDR1 MDHEN and CDR2 SYDVKM. V lost 5 bases, J lost 7 bases, and 12 bases lay in between. The CDR3 length is 12 residues. The CDR3 coding sequence is TGTGCCAGCAGTGAACAGGGTCGGGAGCAGTACGTC. Translating it yields CASSEQGREQYV.

This chain connects TRBV21-1 to TRBJ2-1; TRBD2 was called by the table and not checked on the DNA. TRBV21-1 is reported as a pseudogene. The CDR3 contains 19 residues. CDR3 sequence (DNA): TGTGCCAACTCCCCCCCGAGGTGGTCGCCCAAGAGCTCCTACAATGAGCAGTTCTTC. Translated: CANSPPRWSPKSSYNEQFF.

The chain is built from TRBV4-2 and TRBJ2-5; TRBD2 is a possible D gene (5 bases). The germline CDR1 and CDR2 sequences are LGHNA and YNFKEQ. The CDR3 totals 15 residues. Trimming cost V 1 base and J 5 bases, with 14 bases left between them. The CDR3 sequence is CASSQVQDSAETQYF. CDR3 DNA: TGTGCCAGCAGCCAAGTGCAGGACTCGGCCGAGACCCAGTACTTC.

The rearrangement links TRBV7-6 to TRBJ2-6, with 10 bases identical to TRBD1. This CDR3 has 16 amino acids. The V and J ends lost 7 bases and 2 bases, in that order; junction bases with no gene match: 5. Germline assignment: CDR1 SGHVS and CDR2 FNYEAQ. The CDR3 here is CASTPGQGAGANVLTF. The CDR3, as DNA: TGTGCCAGCACCCCTGGACAGGGGGCTGGGGCCAACGTCCTGACTTTC.

This chain connects TRBV5-1 to TRBJ1-6, with 9 bases that match TRBD1. Germline V lookup: CDR1 SGHRS, CDR2 YFSETQ. The length of the CDR3 is 14 residues. Losses at the gene ends were 0 bases for V and 13 bases for J; bases not matched to a gene: 5. The DNA for the CDR3 is TGCGCCAGCAGCTTGGGGACAGGGGCCGACCCCCTCCACTTT. Amino acids: CASSLGTGADPLHF.

This rearrangement joins TRBV7-9 to TRBJ1-2, with a tentative D call TRBD1 (6 bases). V was clipped by 3 bases and J by 7 bases, with 12 bases between them. Germline V CDR1 and CDR2: SEHNR, FQNEAQ (reference sequence). This CDR3 is 13 amino acids long. The DNA of the CDR3 is TGTGCCAGCAGCTTTAACTCGGACAGTGGCTACACCTTC. Translation gives CASSFNSDSGYTF.

The chain couples TRBV19 to TRBJ2-3, with 11 positions matching TRBD2. This CDR3 comprises 17 residues. Germline V CDR1 and CDR2: LNHDA, SQIVND (reference sequence). V lost 3 bases, J lost 5 bases, and 10 bases stayed unmatched. The CDR3 DNA reads TGTGCCAGTAGTATGCTCGGGAGACTAGCGGGGATAGATACGCAGTATTTT. Residues: CASSMLGRLAGIDTQYF.

This clone was observed once. DNA of the CDR3: TGTGCCAGCAGACCGGGGGGGATCACAGATACGCAGTATTTT. It yields the protein CASRPGGITDTQYF. The chain joins TRBV28 to TRBJ2-3; 8 nucleotides align to TRBD2. The CDR3 length is 14 residues. CDR1 and CDR2 (germline): MDHEN, SYDVKM. V shed 6 bases and J 2 bases; nucleotides not matched to a gene: 4.

The chain couples TRBV4-1 to TRBJ2-1, with TRBD1 matching 10 bases. The CDR3 sequence is 14 residues long. Germline-derived CDR1 and CDR2 are MGHRA and YSYEKL. With 4 bases clipped from V and 12 bases from J, the junction kept 9 bases outside the gene matches. The CDR3 sequence: CASSPTQDRGVQFF. DNA for the CDR3: TGCGCCAGCAGCCCCACCCAGGACAGGGGGGTGCAGTTCTTC.

CDR3 nucleotides: TGTGCCAGCAGTTTCGGGAACACTGAAGCTTTCTTT. Translation: CASSFGNTEAFF. The rearrangement joins TRBV6-2 or TRBV6-3 to TRBJ1-1; D ambiguous. The V gene's germline CDR1 is MNHEY and CDR2 SVGEGT. This CDR3 has 12 amino acids. With 4 bases removed from V and 1 base from J, the gap between germline ends came to 4 bases.

This chain links TRBV12-2 with TRBJ2-2; TRBD2, the table's D call, lacks a check against the DNA. TRBV12-2 is designated a pseudogene. CDR3 length equals 17 residues. The CDR3 protein is CASRLVGRNANTGELFF. CDR3 in DNA: TGTGCAAGTCGCTTAGTTGGGAGAAATGCGAACACCGGGGAGCTGTTTTTT.

This clone was seen just once. V usage is TRBV7-9 and J usage is TRBJ1-1, with D uncertain. The CDR3 runs 14 residues. The germline V and J ends were trimmed by 4 bases and 1 base, with 10 bases remaining between them. Germline V gene sequence: CDR1 SEHNR, CDR2 FQNEAQ (reference sequence). This chain's CDR3 is CASSYQDRNTEAFF. CDR3 nucleotide sequence: TGTGCCAGCAGCTACCAGGATAGGAACACTGAAGCTTTCTTT.

This clone showed up just a few times. This CDR3 reads CASSPELRGPDTEAFF. The CDR3 DNA reads as TGCGCCAGCAGCCCCGAGCTCAGGGGGCCTGACACTGAAGCTTTCTTT. The rearrangement links TRBV5-1 to TRBJ1-1, with 8 nucleotides matching TRBD1. The CDR3 is 16 residues long. Germline V gene data show CDR1 as SGHRS and CDR2 as YFSETQ. J was trimmed by 3 bases and V by 4 bases; bases with no gene match: 11.

For this clone: At one end, the junction sequence differs from germline, possibly due to a read error. This chain links TRBV6-2 or TRBV6-3 with TRBJ2-3; D is possibly TRBD1 or TRBD2 (7 bases each). The germline V gene encodes CDR1 MNHEY and CDR2 SVGEGT. The CDR3 is 15 amino acids. The DNA for the CDR3 is TGTGCCGGCAGCCCAGGGGGGGCTGGCACAGATACGCAGTATTTT. Protein sequence: CAGSPGGAGTDTQYF.

This sequence joins TRBV3-1 (or the pseudogene TRBV3-2) and TRBJ1-1, with 9 bases matching TRBD1. Per germline, CDR1 LGHDT and CDR2 YNNKEL (reference sequence). Trimming cost V 4 bases and J 4 bases; bases outside gene matches: 7. The CDR3 spans 15 residues. The CDR3 nucleotides read TGTGCCAGCAGCCCTCTCGACAGGGGGGTCACTGAAGCTTTCTTT. Translating it yields CASSPLDRGVTEAFF.

This chain joins TRBV6-1 and TRBJ2-7; 7 nucleotides align to TRBD1. Germline values: CDR1 MNHNS, CDR2 SASEGT. The V segment lost 2 bases and the J segment 7 bases; nucleotides outside the gene matches: 2. There are 12 residues in the CDR3. This chain's CDR3 is CASSETGEEQYV. CDR3 nucleotides: TGTGCCAGCAGTGAAACAGGGGAAGAGCAGTACGTC.

The CDR3 spells CASSFTPSNTGELFF. In nucleotides, the CDR3 is TGTGCCAGCAGCTTTACACCTTCGAACACCGGGGAGCTGTTTTTT. This rearrangement joins TRBV7-7 to TRBJ2-2; D is unclear. Germline-derived CDR1 and CDR2 are SSHAT and FNYEAQ (reference sequence). V was clipped by 3 bases and J by 0 bases, with 8 bases between them. The CDR3 totals 15 residues.

The rearrangement links TRBV18 to TRBJ1-5; 7 nucleotides align to TRBD1. This CDR3 contains 15 residues. Trimming took 3 bases from V and 6 from J; bases not matched to a gene: 8. Germline V gene sequence: CDR1 KGHSH, CDR2 LQKENI. The CDR3 DNA reads as TGTGCCAGCTCACCTCTAGGGACAGTTAGTCAGCCCCAGCATTTT. This encodes CASSPLGTVSQPQHF.

This chain connects TRBV11-2 to TRBJ2-5, with 8 bases aligning to TRBD2. The CDR3 totals 18 residues. With 1 base clipped from V and 2 bases from J, the junction kept 12 bases outside the gene matches. Germline values: CDR1 SGHAT, CDR2 FQNNGV. CDR3 amino acids: CASSLVAWRGASQETQYF. CDR3 bases: TGTGCCAGCAGCTTAGTTGCATGGCGGGGGGCCTCACAAGAGACCCAGTACTTC.

The chain recombines TRBV29-1 with TRBJ2-5, with TRBD1 matching 9 bases. The CDR3 has 15 residues. Germline V gene data show CDR1 as SQVTM and CDR2 as ANQGSEA. The V segment lost 1 base and the J segment 5 bases; nucleotides outside the gene matches: 8. This CDR3 reads CSVEGTGASLETQYF. CDR3 in DNA: TGCAGCGTTGAAGGGACAGGGGCTAGTTTGGAGACCCAGTACTTC.

The V gene is TRBV5-1, the J gene TRBJ1-4; D is ambiguous. Germline loops: CDR1 SGHRS, CDR2 YFSETQ. The CDR3 extends over 16 amino acids. With 0 bases removed from V and 0 bases from J, the gap between germline ends came to 9 bases. CDR3 bases: TGCGCCAGCAGCTTGGGTACGGCGGCAACTAATGAAAAACTGTTTTTT. Protein sequence: CASSLGTAATNEKLFF.

The genes are TRBV7-3 and TRBJ2-3; tentative D call: TRBD1 (6 bases). Germline V lookup: CDR1 SGHTA, CDR2 FQGTGA. Trimming shortened V by 5 bases and J by 4 bases, and 10 bases separated the two germline ends. The CDR3 spans 13 residues. DNA of the CDR3: TGTGCCAGCAGCCTACAGGGCGCAGATACGCAGTATTTT. Protein sequence: CASSLQGADTQYF.

The chain combines TRBV20-1 with TRBJ2-7; 7 bases fit TRBD2. Germline V lookup: CDR1 DFQATT, CDR2 SNEGSKA (reference sequence). With 4 bases clipped from V and 3 bases from J, the junction kept 0 bases outside the gene matches. The CDR3 spans 11 residues. This chain's CDR3 is CSATSGYEQYV. In DNA, the CDR3 is TGCAGTGCTACTAGCGGCTACGAGCAGTACGTC.